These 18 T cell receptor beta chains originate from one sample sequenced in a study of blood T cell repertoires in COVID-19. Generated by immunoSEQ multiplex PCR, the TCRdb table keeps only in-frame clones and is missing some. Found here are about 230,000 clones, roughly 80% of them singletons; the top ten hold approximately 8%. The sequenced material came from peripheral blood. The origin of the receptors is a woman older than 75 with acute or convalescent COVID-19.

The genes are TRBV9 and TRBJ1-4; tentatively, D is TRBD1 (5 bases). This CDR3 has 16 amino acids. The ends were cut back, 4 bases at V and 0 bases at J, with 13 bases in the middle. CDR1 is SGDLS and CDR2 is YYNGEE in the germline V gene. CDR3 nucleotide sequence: TGTGCCAGCAGCCCTACGTGGGGCGCAACTAATGAAAAACTGTTTTTT. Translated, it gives CASSPTWGATNEKLFF.

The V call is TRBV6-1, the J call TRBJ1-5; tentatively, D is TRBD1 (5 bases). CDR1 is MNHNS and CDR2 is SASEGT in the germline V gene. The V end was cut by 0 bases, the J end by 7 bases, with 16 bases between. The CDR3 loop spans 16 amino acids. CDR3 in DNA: TGTGCCAGCAGTGAAGCTCATCCGGGGGACCGACAGCCCCAGCATTTT. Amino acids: CASSEAHPGDRQPQHF.

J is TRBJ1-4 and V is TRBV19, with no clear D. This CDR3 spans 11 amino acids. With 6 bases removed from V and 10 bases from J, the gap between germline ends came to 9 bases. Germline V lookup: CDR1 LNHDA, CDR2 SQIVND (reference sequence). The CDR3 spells CASSLAGKLFF. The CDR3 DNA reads TGTGCCAGTAGCCTCGCCGGAAAACTGTTTTTT.

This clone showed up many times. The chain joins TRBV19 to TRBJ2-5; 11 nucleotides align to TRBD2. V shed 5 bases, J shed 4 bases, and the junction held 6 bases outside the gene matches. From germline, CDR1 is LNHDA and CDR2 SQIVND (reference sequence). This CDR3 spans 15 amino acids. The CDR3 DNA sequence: TGTGCCAGTAGTTTGGTAGCGGGAGGGGGAGAGACCCAGTACTTC. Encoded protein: CASSLVAGGGETQYF.

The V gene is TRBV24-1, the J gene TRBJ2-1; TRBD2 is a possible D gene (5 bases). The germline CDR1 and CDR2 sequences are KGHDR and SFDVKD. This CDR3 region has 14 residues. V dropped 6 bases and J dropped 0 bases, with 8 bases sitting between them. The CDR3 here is CATSRDGSYNEQFF. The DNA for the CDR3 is TGTGCCACCAGTCGGGATGGCTCCTACAATGAGCAGTTCTTC.

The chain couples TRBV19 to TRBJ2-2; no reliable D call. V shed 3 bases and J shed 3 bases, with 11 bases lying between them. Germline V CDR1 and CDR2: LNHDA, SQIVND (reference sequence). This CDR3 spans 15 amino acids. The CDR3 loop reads CASSISSSHTGELFF. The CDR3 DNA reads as TGTGCCAGTAGTATTTCCAGTTCGCACACCGGGGAGCTGTTTTTT.

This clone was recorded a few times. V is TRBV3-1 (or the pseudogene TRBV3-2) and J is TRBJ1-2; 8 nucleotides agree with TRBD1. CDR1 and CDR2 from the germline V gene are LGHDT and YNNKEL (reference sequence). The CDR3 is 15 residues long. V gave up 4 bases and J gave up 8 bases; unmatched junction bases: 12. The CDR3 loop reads CASSPFVGQGSGYTF. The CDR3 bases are TGTGCCAGCAGCCCCTTCGTCGGACAGGGTTCCGGCTACACCTTC.

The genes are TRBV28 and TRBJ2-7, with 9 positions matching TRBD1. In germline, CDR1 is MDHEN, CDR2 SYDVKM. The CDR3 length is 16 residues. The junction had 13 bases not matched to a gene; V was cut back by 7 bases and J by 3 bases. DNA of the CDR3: TGTGCCAGCATCACGCACAGGGGACAGGGTTTCTACGAGCAGTACTTC. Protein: CASITHRGQGFYEQYF.

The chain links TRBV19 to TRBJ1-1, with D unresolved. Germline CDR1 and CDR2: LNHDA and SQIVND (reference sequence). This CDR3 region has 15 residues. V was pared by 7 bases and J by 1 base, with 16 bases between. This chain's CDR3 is CASINGLGRNTEAFF. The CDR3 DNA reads TGTGCCAGTATTAACGGACTCGGACGGAACACTGAAGCTTTCTTT.

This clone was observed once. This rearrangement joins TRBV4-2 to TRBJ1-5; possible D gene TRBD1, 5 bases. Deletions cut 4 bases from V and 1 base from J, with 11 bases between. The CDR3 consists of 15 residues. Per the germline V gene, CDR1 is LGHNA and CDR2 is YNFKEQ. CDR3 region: CASSPVQGSNQPQHF. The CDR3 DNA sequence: TGTGCCAGCAGCCCAGTCCAGGGAAGCAATCAGCCCCAGCATTTT.

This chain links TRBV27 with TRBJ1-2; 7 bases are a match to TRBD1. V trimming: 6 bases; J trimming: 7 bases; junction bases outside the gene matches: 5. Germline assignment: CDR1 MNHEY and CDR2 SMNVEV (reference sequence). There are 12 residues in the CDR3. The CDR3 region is CASSRQGFGYTF. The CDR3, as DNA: TGTGCCAGCAGCCGACAGGGATTTGGCTACACCTTC.

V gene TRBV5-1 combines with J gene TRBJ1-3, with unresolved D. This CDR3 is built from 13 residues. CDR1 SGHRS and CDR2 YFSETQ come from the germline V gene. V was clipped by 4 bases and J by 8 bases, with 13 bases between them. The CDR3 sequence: CASSPAVGDTIYF. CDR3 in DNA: TGCGCCAGCAGCCCCGCCGTCGGGGACACCATATATTTT.

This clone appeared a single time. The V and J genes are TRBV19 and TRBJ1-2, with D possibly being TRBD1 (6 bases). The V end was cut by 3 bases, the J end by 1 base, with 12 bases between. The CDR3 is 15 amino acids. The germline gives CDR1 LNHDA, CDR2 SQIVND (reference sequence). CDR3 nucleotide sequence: TGTGCCAGTAGTATCGACCGGGACAATAACTATGGCTACACCTTC. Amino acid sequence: CASSIDRDNNYGYTF.

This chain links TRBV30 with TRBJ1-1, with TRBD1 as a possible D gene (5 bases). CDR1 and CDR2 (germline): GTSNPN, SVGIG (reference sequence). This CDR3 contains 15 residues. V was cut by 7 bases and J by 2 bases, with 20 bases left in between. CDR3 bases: TGTGCCTCCGTGGTGGACACGGCGTTTAACACTGAAGCTTTCTTT. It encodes CASVVDTAFNTEAFF.

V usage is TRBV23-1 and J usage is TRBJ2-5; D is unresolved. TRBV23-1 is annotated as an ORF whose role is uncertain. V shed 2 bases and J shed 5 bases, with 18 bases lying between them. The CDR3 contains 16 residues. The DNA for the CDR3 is TGCGCCAGCAGTCAACCGGTAAGAGGAAGGAGCGAGACCCAGTACTTC. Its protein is CASSQPVRGRSETQYF.

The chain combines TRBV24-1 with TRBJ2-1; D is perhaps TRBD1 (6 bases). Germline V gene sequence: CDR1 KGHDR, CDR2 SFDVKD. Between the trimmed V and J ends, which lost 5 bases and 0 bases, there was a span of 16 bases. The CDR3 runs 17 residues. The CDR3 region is CATSGRTETSSYNEQFF. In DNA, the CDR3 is TGTGCCACCAGTGGTAGGACAGAGACGAGCTCCTACAATGAGCAGTTCTTC.

The CDR3 coding sequence is TGCGCCAGCAGACTCTCCGGGACAGGGGGCTTTGGAAACACCATATATTTT. It codes for CASRLSGTGGFGNTIYF. The chain recombines TRBV23-1 with TRBJ1-3; TRBD1 aligns across 12 bases. TRBV23-1 is noted as an ORF with a role that remains uncertain. Trimming at V came to 6 bases and at J to 3 bases, leaving 9 bases not matched to a gene. The CDR3 is 17 amino acids.

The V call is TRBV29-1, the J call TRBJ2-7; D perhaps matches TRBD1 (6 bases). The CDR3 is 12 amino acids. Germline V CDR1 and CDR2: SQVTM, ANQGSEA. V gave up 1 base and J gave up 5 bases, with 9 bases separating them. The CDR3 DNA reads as TGCAGCGTTGAAGTAGCAGGGGACGAGCAGTACTTC. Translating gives CSVEVAGDEQYF.